This T cell receptor beta chain derives from a study of T-cell reconstitution after alpha-beta-depleted transplantation in children. Researchers prepared the TCRbeta library using unique molecular identifiers, the study reports. From the PCR reads, TCRdb called clonotypes with MiXCR, one entry per CDR3 protein. The sample yields about 610,000 distinct CDR3 sequences, under 12% seen once. Sample: PBMCs from the stem cell graft donor, taken from the stem cell graft. The sequence was collected from a human donor who donated a stem cell graft to a child with acute myeloid leukemia.

The CDR3 nucleotides read TGTGCCACCAGCAGAGGTCGGCTAGTCTTGGATACGCAGTATTTT. It translates to CATSRGRLVLDTQYF. The V call is TRBV15, the J call TRBJ2-3; no definite D call. Per the germline V gene, CDR1 is LNHNV and CDR2 is YYDKDF (reference sequence). V shed 1 base and J shed 6 bases, with 14 bases lying between them. The CDR3 runs to 15 residues.